The T cell receptor beta chain described here comes from a study of T cell repertoires in cytomegalovirus infection. Study details: It was the public TCR beta signatures that indicated both CMV infection and matching HLA type. Study-level findings and limits: Adding up the frequency of public TCR beta families identified people who carried CMV plus the relevant HLA. Dominating the ex vivo response were TCR beta clonotypes that were CMV-specific and HLA-C-restricted.

V was trimmed by 7 bases and J by 7 bases, leaving 17 bases between them. The germline CDR1 and CDR2 sequences are MNHEY and SMNVEV (reference sequence). The CDR3 covers 14 residues. The table lists this clonotype with a few counts. No antigen is known for it. MiXCR, applied by TCRdb to the reads, yields one record per CDR3 protein. The sample includes 350,000 to 550,000 distinct CDR3 sequences, about 33% of them seen just once. The V call is TRBV27, the J call TRBJ2-4, with D maybe TRBD1 (5 bases). The specimen sequenced was PBMCs. The TCR comes from a human donor in good health (CMV status not recorded). Some clones in this sample may be carry-over from other donors' samples. The CDR3 DNA is TGTGCCAGCACCCCCCGTGTTGCAGGGAACATTCAGTACTTC. It is translated as CASTPRVAGNIQYF.